This T cell receptor (beta chain) was captured by sequencing in a study of blood T cells in healthy people across ages. CDR3 length: 17 residues. Using a J-beta primer mix together with a sample-barcoded 5' primer, a second PCR was run for roughly 6 to 11 cycles. Carrying 12 random nucleotides, a template-switch adaptor labeled each individual cDNA molecule. TCRdb re-analysed the 5' RACE reads in MiXCR, keeping a single row per CDR3 protein. This table has about 700,000 distinct CDR3 sequences, about a third appearing once. This clonotype showed up just once. One end of the junction fails to match germline, which may point to a read error.

Sequences were obtained from blood. This chain joins TRBV12-3 or TRBV12-4 and TRBJ2-3; TRBD2 agrees at 10 bases. The clonotype originates from a woman of 80 years or more in good health. In DNA form, the CDR3 reads TGTGCCAGCAGATCCTTACAACTAGCGGGGTACACAGATGCGCAGTATTTT. It specifies CASRSLQLAGYTDAQYF.